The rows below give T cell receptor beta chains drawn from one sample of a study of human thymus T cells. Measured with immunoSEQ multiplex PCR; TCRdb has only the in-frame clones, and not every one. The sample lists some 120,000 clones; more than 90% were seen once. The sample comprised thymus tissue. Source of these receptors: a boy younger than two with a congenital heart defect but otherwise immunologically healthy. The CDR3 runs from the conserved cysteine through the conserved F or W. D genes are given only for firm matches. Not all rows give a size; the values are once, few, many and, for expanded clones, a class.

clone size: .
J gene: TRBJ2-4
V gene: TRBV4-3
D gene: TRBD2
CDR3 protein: CASSQDRPGLAGPLAKNIQYF
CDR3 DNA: TGCGCCAGCAGCCAAGATAGACCCGGACTAGCGGGGCCTCTAGCCAAAAACATTCAGTACTTC

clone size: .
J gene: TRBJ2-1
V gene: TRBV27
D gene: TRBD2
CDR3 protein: CASSLGGDGIRCYNEQFF
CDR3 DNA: TGTGCCAGCAGTTTAGGGGGGGACGGGATTAGGTGCTACAATGAGCAGTTCTTC

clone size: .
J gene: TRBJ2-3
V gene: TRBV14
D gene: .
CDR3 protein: CASSQDGGGTDTQYF
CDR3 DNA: TGTGCCAGCAGCCAAGACGGGGGTGGCACAGATACGCAGTATTTT

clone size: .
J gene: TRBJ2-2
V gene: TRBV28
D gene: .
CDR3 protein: CASSGGHYTGELFF
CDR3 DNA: TGTGCCAGCAGTGGAGGACATTACACCGGGGAGCTGTTTTTT

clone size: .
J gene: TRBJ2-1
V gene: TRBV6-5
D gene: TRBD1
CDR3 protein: CASSRQGYNEQFF
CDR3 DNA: TGTGCCAGCAGTCGACAGGGGTACAATGAGCAGTTCTTC

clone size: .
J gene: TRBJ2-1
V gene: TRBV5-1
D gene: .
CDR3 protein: CASSLGGCPYNEQFF
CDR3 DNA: TGCGCCAGCAGCTTGGGTGGGTGCCCCTACAATGAGCAGTTCTTC

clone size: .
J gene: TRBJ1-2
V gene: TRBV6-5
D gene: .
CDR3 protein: CASSYRGNGGYTF
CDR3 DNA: TGTGCCAGCAGTTACAGGGGAAACGGCGGCTACACCTTC

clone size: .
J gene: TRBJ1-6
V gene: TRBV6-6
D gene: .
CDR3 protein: CASNLEWGSYNSPLHF
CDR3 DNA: TGTGCCAGCAACTTAGAGTGGGGGTCCTATAATTCACCCCTCCACTTT

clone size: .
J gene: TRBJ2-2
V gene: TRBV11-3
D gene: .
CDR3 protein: CASSRGREELFF
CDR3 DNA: TGTGCCAGCAGCCGCGGACGAGAGGAGCTGTTTTTT

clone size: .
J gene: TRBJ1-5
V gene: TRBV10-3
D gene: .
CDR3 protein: CAISPRQTNQPQHF
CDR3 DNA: TGTGCCATCAGCCCAAGACAGACCAATCAGCCCCAGCATTTT

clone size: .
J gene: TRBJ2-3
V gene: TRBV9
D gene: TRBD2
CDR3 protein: CASSSAPRTSGVTDTQYF
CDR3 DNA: TGTGCCAGCAGCTCTGCTCCAAGGACTAGCGGGGTCACAGATACGCAGTATTTT

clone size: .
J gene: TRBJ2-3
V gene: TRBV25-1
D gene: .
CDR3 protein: CASSECGGTDTQYF
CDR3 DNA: TGTGCCAGCAGTGAGTGCGGGGGCACAGATACGCAGTATTTT

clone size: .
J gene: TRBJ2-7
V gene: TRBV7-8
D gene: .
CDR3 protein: CASSLEGGTGCYEQYF
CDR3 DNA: TGTGCCAGCAGCTTAGAAGGCGGGACCGGGTGCTACGAGCAGTACTTC

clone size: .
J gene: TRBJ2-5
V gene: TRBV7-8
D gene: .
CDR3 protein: CASRKKGVSQETQYF
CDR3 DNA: TGTGCCAGCAGAAAAAAGGGGGTATCACAAGAGACCCAGTACTTC

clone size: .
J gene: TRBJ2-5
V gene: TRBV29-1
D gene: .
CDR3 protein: CSVEDQQGGTQYF
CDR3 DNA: TGCAGCGTTGAAGATCAGCAGGGCGGGACCCAGTACTTC

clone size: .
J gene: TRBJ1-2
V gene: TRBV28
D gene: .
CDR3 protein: CASSLWQGRGYTF
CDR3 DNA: TGTGCCAGCAGTTTATGGCAGGGGAGAGGCTACACCTTC

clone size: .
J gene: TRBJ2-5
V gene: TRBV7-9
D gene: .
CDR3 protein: CASSFGQQETQYF
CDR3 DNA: TGTGCCAGCAGCTTCGGGCAGCAAGAGACCCAGTACTTC

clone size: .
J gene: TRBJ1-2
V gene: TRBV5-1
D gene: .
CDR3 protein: CATREGDYGYTF
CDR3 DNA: TGCGCCACCCGAGAGGGGGACTATGGCTACACCTTC

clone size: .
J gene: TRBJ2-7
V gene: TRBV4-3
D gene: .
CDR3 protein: CASSQDPLGWNEQYF
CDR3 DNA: TGCGCCAGCAGCCAAGATCCGTTAGGGTGGAACGAGCAGTACTTC

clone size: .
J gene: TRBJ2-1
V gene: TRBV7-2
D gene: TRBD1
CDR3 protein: CASSLVVLGDRENNEQFF
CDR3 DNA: TGTGCCAGCAGCTTAGTGGTGTTAGGAGACAGGGAGAATAATGAGCAGTTCTTC

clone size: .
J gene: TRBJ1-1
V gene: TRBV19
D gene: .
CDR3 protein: CASSNFSQNTEAFF
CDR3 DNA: TGTGCCAGTAGTAATTTCAGTCAAAACACTGAAGCTTTCTTT

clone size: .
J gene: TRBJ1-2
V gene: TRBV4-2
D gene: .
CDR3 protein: CASSQDRARGYTF
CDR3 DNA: TGTGCCAGCAGCCAAGACAGAGCTAGAGGCTACACCTTC

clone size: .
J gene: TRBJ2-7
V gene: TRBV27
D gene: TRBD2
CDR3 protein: CASSLAGGYEQYF
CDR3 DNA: TGTGCCAGCAGTTTAGCGGGGGGGTACGAGCAGTACTTC

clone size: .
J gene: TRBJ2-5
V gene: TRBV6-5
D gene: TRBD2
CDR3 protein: CASSHPSGGEETQYF
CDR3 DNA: TGTGCCAGCAGTCACCCTAGCGGGGGGGAAGAGACCCAGTACTTC

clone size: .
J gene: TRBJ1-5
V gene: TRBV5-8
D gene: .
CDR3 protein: CASSLEHQPQHF
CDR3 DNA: TGTGCCAGCAGCTTGGAGCATCAGCCCCAGCATTTT

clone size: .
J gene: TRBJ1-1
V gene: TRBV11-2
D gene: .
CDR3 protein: CASSLGVWEATEAFF
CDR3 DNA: TGTGCCAGCAGCTTAGGAGTTTGGGAGGCCACTGAAGCTTTCTTT

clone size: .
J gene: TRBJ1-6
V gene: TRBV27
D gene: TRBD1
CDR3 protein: CASSLKGRGRRNSPLHF
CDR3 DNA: TGTGCCAGCAGTTTAAAGGGCAGGGGGCGCAGGAATTCACCCCTCCACTTT

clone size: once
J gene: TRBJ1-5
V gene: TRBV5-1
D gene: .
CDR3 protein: CASSLDGRSNQPQHF
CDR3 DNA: TGCGCCAGCAGCTTGGATGGCAGGTCCAATCAGCCCCAGCATTTT

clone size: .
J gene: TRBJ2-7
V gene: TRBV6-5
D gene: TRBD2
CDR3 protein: CASSYRFSGGAYEQYF
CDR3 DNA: TGTGCCAGCAGTTACCGGTTTAGCGGGGGGGCTTACGAGCAGTACTTC

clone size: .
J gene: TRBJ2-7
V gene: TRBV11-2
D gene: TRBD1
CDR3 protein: CASSLGCLFGTGIYEQYF
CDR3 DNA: TGTGCCAGCAGCTTAGGATGTCTCTTCGGGACAGGAATTTACGAGCAGTACTTC

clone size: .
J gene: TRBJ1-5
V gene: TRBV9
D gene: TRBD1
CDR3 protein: CASRYRGLFNQPQHF
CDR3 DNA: TGTGCCAGCAGGTACAGGGGACTCTTCAATCAGCCCCAGCATTTT

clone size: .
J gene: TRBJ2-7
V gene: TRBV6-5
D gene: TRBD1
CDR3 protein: CASSWDRGWYEQYF
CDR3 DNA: TGTGCCAGCAGTTGGGACAGGGGGTGGTACGAGCAGTACTTC

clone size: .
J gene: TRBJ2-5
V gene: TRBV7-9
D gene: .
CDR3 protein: CASSFSHEVETQYF
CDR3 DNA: TGTGCCAGCAGCTTTTCCCACGAGGTGGAGACCCAGTACTTC

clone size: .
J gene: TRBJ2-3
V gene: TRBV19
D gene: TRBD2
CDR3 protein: CASSFSGGAVGTDTQYF
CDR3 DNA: TGTGCCAGTAGTTTTAGCGGGGGGGCCGTTGGCACAGATACGCAGTATTTT

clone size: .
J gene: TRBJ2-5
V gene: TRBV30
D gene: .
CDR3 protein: CAWSVRKETQYF
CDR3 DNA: TGTGCCTGGAGTGTCCGGAAAGAGACCCAGTACTTC

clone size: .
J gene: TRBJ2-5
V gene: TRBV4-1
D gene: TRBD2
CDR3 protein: CASSQRGGTEETQYF
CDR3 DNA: TGCGCCAGCAGCCAAAGGGGAGGGACGGAAGAGACCCAGTACTTC

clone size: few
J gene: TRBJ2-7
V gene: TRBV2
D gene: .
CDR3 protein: CASSDSRYEQYF
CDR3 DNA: TGTGCCAGCAGTGATAGTCGTTACGAGCAGTACTTC

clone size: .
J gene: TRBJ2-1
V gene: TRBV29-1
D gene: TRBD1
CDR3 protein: CSVEDAGQGLSYNEQFF
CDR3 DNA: TGCAGCGTTGAAGACGCGGGACAGGGCCTCTCCTACAATGAGCAGTTCTTC

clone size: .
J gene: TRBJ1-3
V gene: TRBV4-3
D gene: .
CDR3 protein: CASSRGTTGNTIYF
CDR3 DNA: TGCGCCAGCAGCCGGGGGACAACTGGAAACACCATATATTTT

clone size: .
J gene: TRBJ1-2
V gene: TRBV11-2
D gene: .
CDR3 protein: CASSLFSQGKGGYTF
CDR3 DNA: TGTGCCAGCAGCTTGTTCTCGCAGGGGAAAGGGGGCTACACCTTC